In this sample, the clone carrying this T cell receptor (beta chain) turned up a few times. Antigen unknown. The data derive from a study of identical twins. Study findings and constraints: For out-of-frame alpha sequences shared by twins, low generation probability was in excess. Cord blood beta clonotypes present at high abundance carried fewer insertions; no such pattern appeared in memory repertoires. Not following the same donors, the study drew its conclusions from cross-sectional statistical analysis.

One entry per CDR3 protein results from TCRdb running MiXCR on the 5' RACE reads. The sample holds about 660,000 distinct CDR3 sequences, roughly 8% seen once. The sample was also reused in another study, on yellow fever vaccine responses in identical twins.

The clonotype comes from a woman aged 18-29 years in good health. Sequenced: PBMCs.

CDR3 loop: CASSPGLGGADTQYF. CDR3 DNA: TGTGCCAGCAGCCCGGGCCTAGGCGGGGCAGATACGCAGTATTTT. The rearrangement joins TRBV7-8 to TRBJ2-3, with TRBD2 as a possible D gene (6 bases). V was trimmed by 5 bases and J by 4 bases, leaving 16 bases between them. Germline CDR1 and CDR2: SGHVS and FQNEAQ. CDR3 length equals 15 residues.